One and the same sample provided the 32 T cell receptor beta chains below, sequenced in a study of Ad26.COV2.S vaccination and SARS-CoV-2 variants. The treatment is: around 19 received Ad26.COV2.S at low or high dose, single or two shots; about 5 received placebo; per-sample allocation not given. Sample collection was performed on day 63 after the first vaccine or placebo injection. Generated by immunoSEQ multiplex PCR, the TCRdb table keeps only in-frame clones and is missing some. This repertoire shows hundreds of thousands of clones, roughly 84% found once; its top ten account for less than 4%. The sample here was peripheral blood, taken in a trial of Ad26.COV2.S vaccine versus placebo. The receptors were sampled from a person aged 18-65 years who received the Ad26.COV2.S COVID-19 vaccine or a placebo.

This clone was counted a single time. The gene calls are TRBV2 and TRBJ1-2; D remains unclear. Germline CDR1 SNHLY, CDR2 FYNNEI. Trimming removed 7 bases at V and 4 bases at J, with 16 bases between. The length of the CDR3 is 14 residues. CDR3 in amino acids: CASTPGGFFYGYTF. The CDR3 coding sequence is TGTGCCAGCACCCCCGGAGGGTTCTTCTATGGCTACACCTTC.

V is TRBV7-6 and J is TRBJ2-1, with 7 bases identical to TRBD1. From germline, CDR1 is SGHVS and CDR2 FNYEAQ. V trimming: 5 bases; J trimming: 3 bases; junction bases outside the gene matches: 13. CDR3 length: 17 amino acids. The DNA of the CDR3 is TGTGCCAGCAGCCAATCCGGGACAGCCAGGTTCTACAATGAGCAGTTCTTC. Protein product: CASSQSGTARFYNEQFF.

This clone was detected once. The rearrangement joins TRBV23-1 to TRBJ1-2; maybe TRBD1 (5 bases). TRBV23-1 belongs to the ORF category, with a function that is uncertain. This CDR3 is 14 amino acids long. Trimming removed 3 bases from V and 2 bases from J, with 10 bases in between. The CDR3 sequence: CASSQAGPNYGYTF. The CDR3 DNA sequence: TGCGCCAGCAGTCAGGCAGGGCCCAACTATGGCTACACCTTC.

In DNA form, the CDR3 reads TGCGCCAGCAGCTTGTCCCCCCCGGGACAGGGAAGCTCCTACGAGCAGTACTTC. It yields the protein CASSLSPPGQGSSYEQYF. The rearrangement joins TRBV5-1 to TRBJ2-7; 9 nucleotides align to TRBD1. There are 18 residues in the CDR3. Trimming took 1 base from V and 0 from J; bases not matched to a gene: 11. Germline-derived CDR1 and CDR2 are SGHRS and YFSETQ.

The genes are TRBV10-3 and TRBJ2-7; TRBD1 aligns across 8 bases. This CDR3 has 13 residues. J gave up 5 bases and V 7 bases, and 7 bases lay outside the gene matches. CDR1 ENHRY and CDR2 SYGVKD come from the germline V gene. The DNA of the CDR3 is TGTGCCATCAATGCAGGGGGCTTCGACGAGCAGTACTTC. Translation gives CAINAGGFDEQYF.

V is TRBV15 and J is TRBJ2-1, with D tentatively TRBD1 or TRBD2 (6 bases each). V lost 1 base to trimming and J lost 2 bases, with 12 bases between them. Germline V CDR1 and CDR2: LNHNV, YYDKDF (reference sequence). The CDR3 has 16 residues. The CDR3 protein is CATSRAPRGPYNEQFF. In nucleotides, the CDR3 is TGTGCCACCAGCAGAGCCCCTCGGGGGCCCTACAATGAGCAGTTCTTC.

V usage is TRBV30 and J usage is TRBJ2-6; perhaps TRBD1 as D (5 bases). The CDR3 is 14 residues long. Trimming pared 2 bases from V and 3 bases from J, leaving 8 bases between. CDR1 is GTSNPN, CDR2 SVGIG, per germline (reference sequence). CDR3 bases: TGTGCCTGGAGTATTAGGGGTGGGGCCAACGTCCTGACTTTC. This encodes CAWSIRGGANVLTF. Complete variable domain (other parts from reference TRBV30 and TRBJ2-6): SQTIHQWPATLVQPVGSPLSLECTVEGTSNPNLYWYRQAAGRGLQLLFYSVGIGQISSEVPQNLSASRPQDRQFILSSKKLLLSDSGFYLCAWSIRGGANVLTFGAGSRLTVL.

This rearrangement joins TRBV12-3 or TRBV12-4 to TRBJ2-7; D unclear. The CDR3 has 11 amino acids. Trimming left V 3 bases short and J 4 bases short, with 4 bases between. The CDR3 bases are TGTGCCAGCAGTTTTGGGTACGAGCAGTACTTC. Protein sequence: CASSFGYEQYF.

J is TRBJ2-7 and V is TRBV7-8; 9 bases agree with TRBD1. CDR1 is SGHVS, CDR2 FQNEAQ, per germline. The CDR3 runs 14 residues. Trimming at V came to 5 bases and at J to 4 bases, leaving 6 bases not matched to a gene. Here the CDR3 DNA reads TGTGCCAGCAGCCCGATTGACAGGGGGTACGAGCAGTACTTC. Its translation: CASSPIDRGYEQYF.

CDR3 loop: CAISEPGVNEKLFF. DNA for the CDR3: TGTGCCATCAGTGAGCCGGGGGTTAATGAAAAACTGTTTTTT. The chain carries TRBV10-3 and TRBJ1-4, with a possible D match to TRBD1 (5 bases). There are 14 residues in the CDR3. Germline V lookup: CDR1 ENHRY, CDR2 SYGVKD. V was trimmed by 2 bases and J by 4 bases, leaving 8 bases between them.

The V gene is TRBV6-5, the J gene TRBJ2-3; tentative D call: TRBD2 (5 bases). V was clipped by 11 bases and J by 4 bases, with 10 bases between them. Germline loops: CDR1 MNHEY, CDR2 SVGAGI. This CDR3 contains 11 residues. In DNA, the CDR3 is TGTGCCTCGGGGTGGGCAGATACGCAGTATTTT. Amino acid sequence: CASGWADTQYF.

The chain combines TRBV19 with TRBJ1-1; TRBD1 agrees at 7 bases. The CDR3 runs 17 residues. The V gene end was trimmed by 0 bases and the J gene end by 0 bases; junction bases not matched to a gene: 7. Germline V gives CDR1 LNHDA, CDR2 SQIVND (reference sequence). CDR3 coding DNA: TGTGCCAGTAGTATAGACGGTGAGGGACAGATGAACACTGAAGCTTTCTTT. Translating it yields CASSIDGEGQMNTEAFF. Variable domain in full (rest from reference TRBV19 and TRBJ1-1): DGGITQSPKYLFRKEGQNVTLSCEQNLNHDAMYWYRQDPGQGLRLIYYSQIVNDFQKGDIAEGYSVSREKKESFPLTVTSAQKNPTAFYLCASSIDGEGQMNTEAFFGQGTRLTVV.

The genes are TRBV7-9 and TRBJ2-2; a possible D gene is TRBD1 (6 bases). V was shortened by 5 bases and J by 3 bases, with 13 bases between the two germline ends. Germline CDR1 is SEHNR and CDR2 is FQNEAQ (reference sequence). CDR3 size: 15 residues. CDR3 bases: TGTGCCAGCAGCCCCGGGGACACAGACACCGGGGAGCTGTTTTTT. Protein: CASSPGDTDTGELFF. The whole variable domain, filled in from reference TRBV7-9 and TRBJ2-2, reads DTGVSQNPRHKITKRGQNVTFRCDPISEHNRLYWYRQTLGQGPEFLTYFQNEAQLEKSRLLSDRFSAERPKGSFSTLEIQRTEQGDSAMYLCASSPGDTDTGELFFGEGSRLTVL.

The chain employs TRBV5-1 and TRBJ1-4, with D unclear. CDR1 SGHRS and CDR2 YFSETQ come from the germline V gene. Trimming removed 4 bases from V and 4 bases from J, with 14 bases in between. The CDR3 totals 15 residues. The CDR3 loop reads CASSPGVQDNEKLFF. CDR3 DNA sequence: TGCGCCAGCAGCCCCGGGGTCCAGGATAATGAAAAACTGTTTTTT. The complete variable domain, with remaining parts taken from reference TRBV5-1 and TRBJ1-4, reads KAGVTQTPRYLIKTRGQQVTLSCSPISGHRSVSWYQQTPGQGLQFLFEYFSETQRNKGNFPGRFSGRQFSNSRSEMNVSTLELGDSALYLCASSPGVQDNEKLFFGSGTQLSVL.

This clone was observed a handful of times. The genes are TRBV28 and TRBJ1-3; the D is unclear. The CDR3 is made up of 13 amino acids. V dropped 4 bases and J dropped 4 bases, with 8 bases sitting between them. The germline CDR1 and CDR2 sequences are MDHEN and SYDVKM. For the CDR3, the DNA is TGTGCCAGCAGTTCCAGGTGGGGAAACACCATATATTTT. Protein: CASSSRWGNTIYF.

The J gene is TRBJ2-5, the V gene TRBV7-9; TRBD1 agrees at 9 bases. Looked up from germline, CDR1 is SEHNR and CDR2 is FQNEAQ (reference sequence). The CDR3 has 18 residues. V gave up 5 bases and J gave up 5 bases; unmatched junction bases: 18. CDR3 nucleotides: TGTGCCAGCAGCCGACCAAAAACAGGGGGCGCATTTGGGGAGACCCAGTACTTC. Translating gives CASSRPKTGGAFGETQYF.

The chain carries TRBV5-4 and TRBJ1-2; tentatively, D is TRBD1 (6 bases). The CDR3 totals 14 residues. CDR1 SGHNT and CDR2 YYREEE come from the germline V gene (reference sequence). Trimming removed 1 base at V and 3 bases at J, with 10 bases between. CDR3 coding DNA: TGTGCCAGCAGCTTGCGAGGGGGGTACTATGGCTACACCTTC. Translation gives CASSLRGGYYGYTF.

The gene calls are TRBV29-1 and TRBJ2-7; unclear D gene. V shed 0 bases and J shed 4 bases, with 10 bases lying between them. CDR3 length equals 13 residues. Per the germline V gene, CDR1 is SQVTM and CDR2 is ANQGSEA. CDR3 sequence (DNA): TGCAGCGTTGAAGATTATGGCGGATACGAGCAGTACTTC. Protein: CSVEDYGGYEQYF.

The rearrangement uses TRBV7-6 and TRBJ2-3; 7 bases match TRBD2. CDR3 length: 15 amino acids. J was trimmed by 2 bases and V by 6 bases; bases with no gene match: 8. CDR1 and CDR2 (germline): SGHVS, FNYEAQ. The chain's CDR3 is CASRRGEWLTDTQYF. DNA for the CDR3: TGTGCCAGCAGACGGGGGGAGTGGCTCACAGATACGCAGTATTTT.

The J gene is TRBJ1-2, the V gene TRBV2; perhaps TRBD1 as D (6 bases). The CDR3 spans 15 residues. The V and J ends lost 4 bases and 5 bases respectively, with 17 bases between them. CDR1 is SNHLY and CDR2 is FYNNEI in the germline V gene. Written as DNA, the CDR3 is TGTGCCAGCAGTGCCGAATACAGGGAAGGGTATGGCTACACCTTC. As protein: CASSAEYREGYGYTF.

Details on this clone: The same CDR3 arises from other DNA sequences in this sample as well. J is TRBJ2-3 and V is TRBV7-2; 11 nucleotides align to TRBD2. Trimming at V came to 6 bases and at J to 3 bases, leaving 5 bases not matched to a gene. Germline assignment: CDR1 SGHTA and CDR2 FQGNSA. The CDR3 runs to 15 residues. CDR3 loop: CASSSGGARTDTQYF. The CDR3 DNA sequence: TGTGCCAGCAGTAGCGGGGGGGCTAGGACAGATACGCAGTATTTT.

The chain carries TRBV30 and TRBJ2-2, with 9 bases that match TRBD2. The germline gives CDR1 GTSNPN, CDR2 SVGIG (reference sequence). The CDR3 is 16 residues long. The V and J ends lost 1 base and 5 bases, in that order; junction bases with no gene match: 8. The CDR3 sequence is CAWSGGLAGVTGELFF. CDR3 coding DNA: TGTGCCTGGAGTGGCGGCTTAGCGGGGGTTACCGGGGAGCTGTTTTTT.

V usage is TRBV29-1 and J usage is TRBJ2-3; TRBD1 matches 9 bases. Losses at the gene ends were 7 bases for V and 6 bases for J; bases not matched to a gene: 11. CDR1 is SQVTM and CDR2 is ANQGSEA in the germline V gene. This CDR3 contains 14 residues. The CDR3 region is CSAERTGGVDTQYF. The CDR3 coding sequence is TGCAGCGCCGAAAGAACAGGGGGCGTGGATACGCAGTATTTT.

This clone was found a few times. The V call is TRBV5-4, the J call TRBJ1-4; D might be TRBD1 (6 bases). Trimming took off 4 bases at V and 8 bases at J, with 15 bases between the two ends. The CDR3 spans 14 residues. The V gene's germline CDR1 is SGHNT and CDR2 YYREEE (reference sequence). CDR3: CASSEGGGDEKLFF. As DNA, the CDR3 is TGTGCCAGCAGCGAGGGAGGGGGAGACGAAAAACTGTTTTTT.

The chain combines TRBV28 with TRBJ2-7, with D uncertain. Trimming left V 5 bases short and J 4 bases short, with 9 bases between. Germline V lookup: CDR1 MDHEN, CDR2 SYDVKM. This CDR3 has 12 amino acids. The CDR3 here is CASSPNSYEQYF. CDR3 DNA: TGTGCCAGCAGTCCGAACTCTTACGAGCAGTACTTC.

This rearrangement joins TRBV7-9 to TRBJ2-4; D call uncertain. Germline CDR1 is SEHNR and CDR2 is FQNEAQ (reference sequence). This CDR3 has 15 residues. V gave up 5 bases and J gave up 0 bases, with 11 bases separating them. The CDR3 sequence is CASSHVQLAKNIQYF. CDR3 coding DNA: TGTGCCAGCAGCCATGTCCAGCTAGCCAAAAACATTCAGTACTTC.

This clone showed up just a few times. The chain carries TRBV2 and TRBJ2-1, with D uncertain. V was cut by 3 bases and J by 2 bases, with 11 bases left in between. The CDR3 sequence is 15 residues long. Looked up from germline, CDR1 is SNHLY and CDR2 is FYNNEI. The CDR3 DNA reads as TGTGCCAGCAGTGATATGCGAAGAGCCTACAATGAGCAGTTCTTC. This codes for CASSDMRRAYNEQFF.

The chain couples TRBV10-3 to TRBJ2-7, with D hard to call. CDR3 size: 17 residues. V lost 6 bases to trimming and J lost 3 bases, with 24 bases between them. Looked up from germline, CDR1 is ENHRY and CDR2 is SYGVKD. The CDR3 DNA reads TGTGCCATCAGGGCCGTCTTGAGCTCCGAAAATAGCTACGAGCAGTACTTC. Encoded protein: CAIRAVLSSENSYEQYF.

The chain joins TRBV28 to TRBJ1-1; possible D gene TRBD1, 5 bases. CDR3 length: 11 amino acids. Looked up from germline, CDR1 is MDHEN and CDR2 is SYDVKM. V was clipped by 6 bases and J by 7 bases, with 9 bases between them. CDR3 DNA sequence: TGTGCCAGCAGGCAGACAGTTGAAGCTTTCTTT. This gives the protein CASRQTVEAFF.

The rearrangement joins TRBV15 to TRBJ2-5, with a weak D call TRBD2 (5 bases). Between the trimmed V and J ends, which lost 0 bases and 4 bases, there was a span of 9 bases. The germline V gene encodes CDR1 LNHNV and CDR2 YYDKDF (reference sequence). CDR3 length: 14 amino acids. In DNA, the CDR3 is TGTGCCACCAGCAGAGACCGGGGTGGAGAGACCCAGTACTTC. Protein: CATSRDRGGETQYF.

The chain is built from TRBV11-3 and TRBJ2-4, with 8 bases aligning to TRBD1. V trimming: 5 bases; J trimming: 6 bases; junction bases outside the gene matches: 3. From germline, CDR1 is SGHNT and CDR2 YENEEA. CDR3 length equals 13 residues. The CDR3 is CASSPGQGNIQYF. CDR3 bases: TGTGCCAGCAGCCCCGGACAGGGAAACATTCAGTACTTC.

The genes are TRBV20-1 and TRBJ2-1; perhaps D is TRBD1 or TRBD2 (5 bases each). V lost 3 bases, J lost 7 bases, and 13 bases lay in between. Looked up from germline, CDR1 is DFQATT and CDR2 is SNEGSKA (reference sequence). This CDR3 comprises 13 residues. The CDR3 is CSASRGVGNEQFF. The CDR3 nucleotides read TGCAGTGCTAGTAGGGGAGTAGGGAATGAGCAGTTCTTC.